This T cell receptor (beta chain) was observed in a study of cytomegalovirus exposure and HLA in healthy donors. Study-level information: Later, an analysis reported that the 95 to 150 validation repertoires had used the same platform as the approximately 680 first-cohort repertoires.

Note on this clone: Its antigen is as yet unknown.

Overall study findings and caveats: First-cohort TCR clusters were later found to tend to co-occur in the 120 or so validation repertoires. In vitro data verified three CMV-associated chains as specific for CMV antigens.

Clones were sequenced by immunoSEQ multiplex PCR, and TCRdb holds only the in-frame ones, with some missing. The sample has around 350,000 clones, about nine tenths seen once. The TCR originated in a woman younger than 30 in good health and CMV-seronegative. What was sequenced was PBMCs.

CDR3 in amino acids: CASRPQQGANTEAFF. CDR3 DNA sequence: TGTGCCAGCAGGCCACAACAGGGGGCGAACACTGAAGCTTTCTTT. This sequence joins TRBV7-9 and TRBJ1-1; 9 nucleotides match TRBD1. This CDR3 contains 15 residues. After removal of 6 bases from V and 1 base from J, the junction contained 6 bases not matched to a gene. Per germline, CDR1 SEHNR and CDR2 FQNEAQ (reference sequence).